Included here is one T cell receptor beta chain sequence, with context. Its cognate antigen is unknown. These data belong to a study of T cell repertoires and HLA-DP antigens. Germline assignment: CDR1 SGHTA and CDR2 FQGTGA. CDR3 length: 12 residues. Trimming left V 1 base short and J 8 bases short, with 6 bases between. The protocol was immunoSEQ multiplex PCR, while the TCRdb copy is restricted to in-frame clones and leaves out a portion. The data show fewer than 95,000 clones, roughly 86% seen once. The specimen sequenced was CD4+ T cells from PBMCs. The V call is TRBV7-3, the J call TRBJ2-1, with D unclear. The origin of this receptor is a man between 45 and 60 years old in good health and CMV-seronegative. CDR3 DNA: TGTGCCAGCAGCTTAAATGGCTATGAGCAGTTCTTC. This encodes CASSLNGYEQFF.